This T cell receptor beta chain was profiled in a study of beta chain features in type 1 diabetes. Study results and caveats: TCRB CDR3 length was moderately but significantly reduced in all four CD4+ subsets of Type 1 diabetes patients.

CDR3 length equals 14 residues. Trimming took off 3 bases at V and 7 bases at J, with 13 bases between the two ends. From germline, CDR1 is MGHDK and CDR2 SYGVNS. A note on this clone: Its antigen is not identified.

The whole isolated RNA underwent reverse transcription, so sequencing captured expressed TCRB transcripts. Clones were read by immunoSEQ multiplex PCR, and TCRdb kept only the in-frame ones, dropping some. The table shows more than 550,000 clones, with around 15% occurring only once. The TCR comes from a man younger than 35 with type 1 diabetes. The chain carries TRBV25-1 and TRBJ1-5; D perhaps matches TRBD1 (5 bases). The sequenced sample was naive CD4+ T cells from blood. CDR3 sequence: CASSEAGKDQPQHF. The CDR3, as DNA: TGTGCCAGCAGTGAGGCAGGGAAGGACCAGCCCCAGCATTTT. The variable domain in full, with the rest retrieved from reference TRBV25-1 and TRBJ1-5, is EADIYQTPRYLVIGTGKKITLECSQTMGHDKMYWYQQDPGMELHLIHYSYGVNSTEKGDLSSESTVSRIRTEHFPLTLESARPSHTSQYLCASSEAGKDQPQHFGDGTRLSIL.